One and the same sample provided the 30 T cell receptor beta chains below, sequenced in a study of cytomegalovirus exposure and HLA in healthy donors (dated 2017 in TCRdb). Libraries were made using the immunoSEQ multiplex PCR assay. A mixture of 60 forward primers for TCR Vbeta segments and 13 reverse primers for TCR Jbeta segments was used in the multiplex PCR. TCRdb limited this immuneACCESS table to in-frame rearrangements with V and J called. A share of clones is missing; checked studies link under half to unresolved V genes, and the rest is unexplained. The sample data list over 150,000 clones, and approximately 78% of these were observed just once. The ten largest clones take up around 6.7% of the sample. The source material was PBMCs. The receptor source for this set is a woman aged 30 to 39 in good health and CMV-seropositive.

The chain links TRBV5-6 to TRBJ2-2; D gene unclear. Germline assignment: CDR1 SGHDT and CDR2 YYEEEE. V shed 1 base and J shed 4 bases, with 8 bases lying between them. CDR3 length equals 14 residues. CDR3 loop: CASSLFQITGELFF. CDR3 bases: TGTGCCAGCAGCTTGTTCCAGATCACCGGGGAGCTGTTTTTT.

The rearrangement links TRBV9 to TRBJ2-3; D may be TRBD2 (7 bases). V lost 0 bases, J lost 2 bases, and 16 bases lay in between. This CDR3 region has 17 residues. Germline V gene data show CDR1 as SGDLS and CDR2 as YYNGEE. For the CDR3, the DNA is TGTGCCAGCAGCGTAGACAGGCGGGGGCCCTACACAGATACGCAGTATTTT. Translated: CASSVDRRGPYTDTQYF.

This chain connects TRBV4-2 to TRBJ1-2, with TRBD1 as a possible D gene (5 bases). In germline, CDR1 is LGHNA, CDR2 YNFKEQ. The CDR3 totals 15 residues. With 3 bases removed from V and 3 bases from J, the gap between germline ends came to 14 bases. The CDR3 sequence: CASSHGGGSHYGYTF. As DNA, the CDR3 is TGTGCCAGCAGCCACGGGGGAGGATCTCACTATGGCTACACCTTC.

The chain recombines TRBV13 with TRBJ2-1, with a weak D call TRBD1 (6 bases). Between the trimmed V and J ends, which lost 3 bases and 6 bases, there was a span of 9 bases. CDR3 size: 13 residues. The germline gives CDR1 PRHDT, CDR2 FYEKMQ (reference sequence). CDR3 loop: CASSFGRGNEQFF. CDR3 nucleotide sequence: TGTGCCAGCAGCTTCGGCAGGGGCAATGAGCAGTTCTTC.

The chain joins TRBV28 to TRBJ1-1, with 11 bases aligning to TRBD1. V was pared by 5 bases and J by 3 bases, with 20 bases of the junction left unmatched. The germline V gene encodes CDR1 MDHEN and CDR2 SYDVKM. The CDR3 is 20 residues long. In DNA, the CDR3 is TGTGCCAGCAGTCTTACTCGCCTCGGGACAGGGGGGAGGCGTGACACTGAAGCTTTCTTT. Translated: CASSLTRLGTGGRRDTEAFF.

Only one count was recorded for this clone. The V gene is TRBV5-6, the J gene TRBJ2-3; TRBD2 agrees at 12 bases. V shed 4 bases, J shed 8 bases, and the junction held 8 bases outside the gene matches. This CDR3 spans 15 amino acids. Germline values: CDR1 SGHDT, CDR2 YYEEEE. The CDR3 bases are TGTGCCAGCAGCGTGACTAGCGGGGGAGGGAGTACGCAGTATTTT. Translation: CASSVTSGGGSTQYF.

V is TRBV5-6 and J is TRBJ2-3; D unclear. The CDR3 has 15 amino acids. V dropped 5 bases and J dropped 3 bases, with 16 bases sitting between them. Germline V CDR1 and CDR2: SGHDT, YYEEEE. The CDR3 region is CASSFDTLRTDTQYF. Here the CDR3 DNA reads TGTGCCAGCAGTTTTGACACCCTTAGGACAGATACGCAGTATTTT.

The chain combines TRBV6-1 with TRBJ1-2, with no clear D. The CDR3 spans 13 residues. V was cut by 1 base and J by 8 bases, with 11 bases left in between. Germline V gene data show CDR1 as MNHNS and CDR2 as SASEGT. Here the CDR3 DNA reads TGTGCCAGCAGTGAAGACATAGCCGCGGGCTACACCTTC. It translates to CASSEDIAAGYTF.

This chain uses TRBV4-2 with TRBJ2-3; 7 nucleotides align to TRBD2. V lost 0 bases and J lost 4; bases outside the gene matches: 4. CDR3 size: 15 residues. CDR1 and CDR2 (germline): LGHNA, YNFKEQ. CDR3 sequence: CASSQEAGTSDTQYF. The CDR3, as DNA: TGTGCCAGCAGCCAAGAAGCGGGAACTTCAGATACGCAGTATTTT.

V gene TRBV6-1 combines with J gene TRBJ1-2, with D maybe TRBD1 (6 bases). CDR1 is MNHNS, CDR2 SASEGT, per germline. The V and J ends lost 5 bases and 2 bases respectively, with 9 bases between them. This CDR3 has 13 residues. The CDR3 nucleotides are TGTGCCAGCAGTCCAGGACAGAACTATGGCTACACCTTC. The encoded protein is CASSPGQNYGYTF.

The chain is built from TRBV27 and TRBJ1-1, with 7 bases lining up with TRBD1. Germline lookup yields CDR1 MNHEY and CDR2 SMNVEV (reference sequence). The ends lost 6 bases at V and 4 bases at J; junction bases unmatched: 5. There are 13 residues in the CDR3. The CDR3 loop reads CASRPAGGTEAFF. The DNA for the CDR3 is TGTGCCAGCAGGCCGGCAGGGGGCACTGAAGCTTTCTTT.

The chain uses TRBV9 and TRBJ1-2; 7 bases agree with TRBD1. The V gene's germline CDR1 is SGDLS and CDR2 YYNGEE. The CDR3 runs 13 residues. Trimming cost V 4 bases and J 4 bases; bases outside gene matches: 4. The CDR3 region is CASSQTGTYGYTF. The CDR3 region has the DNA TGTGCCAGCAGCCAGACAGGGACCTATGGCTACACCTTC.

CDR3 loop: CASSQTGGQARGEKLFF. CDR3 nucleotide sequence: TGCGCCAGCAGCCAAACCGGAGGACAGGCGAGGGGTGAAAAACTGTTTTTT. The V gene is TRBV4-1, the J gene TRBJ1-4, with 7 positions matching TRBD1. This CDR3 comprises 17 residues. The V gene's germline CDR1 is MGHRA and CDR2 YSYEKL. Losses at the gene ends were 2 bases for V and 7 bases for J; bases not matched to a gene: 13.

The V call is TRBV28, the J call TRBJ1-2; 10 nucleotides match TRBD1. The CDR3 covers 16 residues. Germline V gene lookup returns CDR1 MDHEN and CDR2 SYDVKM. With 8 bases clipped from V and 3 bases from J, the junction kept 12 bases outside the gene matches. This chain's CDR3 is CASRETGGEGHYGYTF. CDR3 sequence (DNA): TGTGCCAGCCGCGAGACAGGGGGCGAGGGACACTATGGCTACACCTTC.

The rearrangement uses TRBV9 and TRBJ1-3; 8 bases align to TRBD1. J lost 0 bases, V lost 4 bases, and 18 bases had no gene match. The CDR3 covers 20 residues. In germline, CDR1 is SGDLS, CDR2 YYNGEE. CDR3 in amino acids: CASSIYSGGTGPSSGNTIYF. CDR3 DNA sequence: TGTGCCAGCAGCATTTATTCCGGGGGGACAGGACCGAGCTCTGGAAACACCATATATTTT.

The chain couples TRBV30 to TRBJ2-7, with a possible D match to TRBD1 (5 bases). Germline loops: CDR1 GTSNPN, CDR2 SVGIG (reference sequence). V was trimmed by 0 bases and J by 0 bases, leaving 9 bases between them. The CDR3 length is 14 residues. The CDR3 coding sequence is TGTGCCTGGAGTGTTTGGCAGGGCTCCTACGAGCAGTACTTC. Encoded protein: CAWSVWQGSYEQYF.

This sequence joins TRBV29-1 and TRBJ1-2, with 12 bases that match TRBD1. The ends lost 4 bases at V and 7 bases at J; junction bases unmatched: 1. CDR1 and CDR2 (germline): SQVTM, ANQGSEA. This CDR3 spans 12 amino acids. As DNA, the CDR3 is TGCAGCGTTGGGGACAGGGGGCTTGGCTACACCTTC. This encodes CSVGDRGLGYTF. The whole variable domain, remainder taken from reference TRBV29-1 and TRBJ1-2, is SAVISQKPSRDICQRGTSLTIQCQVDSQVTMMFWYRQQPGQSLTLIATANQGSEATYESGFVIDKFPISRPNLTFSTLTVSNMSPEDSSIYLCSVGDRGLGYTFGSGTRLTVV.

The chain has TRBV10-2 and TRBJ2-7; a possible D gene is TRBD1 (5 bases). V dropped 1 base and J dropped 0 bases, with 13 bases sitting between them. The germline gives CDR1 WSHSY, CDR2 SAAADI. This CDR3 contains 16 residues. Written as DNA, the CDR3 is TGCGCCAGCAGTGAGTGGGGCCTTATAAACTCCTACGAGCAGTACTTC. Translated, it gives CASSEWGLINSYEQYF.

The chain combines TRBV30 with TRBJ1-2; D is ambiguous. This CDR3 region has 11 residues. Trimming cost V 4 bases and J 10 bases, with 13 bases left between them. The germline gives CDR1 GTSNPN, CDR2 SVGIG (reference sequence). CDR3 sequence (DNA): TGTGCCTGGACCGCGGACTATTTCTACACCTTC. It codes for CAWTADYFYTF.

The chain is built from TRBV7-6 and TRBJ1-4; D is unclear. Germline assignment: CDR1 SGHVS and CDR2 FNYEAQ. This CDR3 has 16 amino acids. V gave up 8 bases and J gave up 7 bases, with 23 bases separating them. The CDR3 is CASGLGVRSVGEKLFF. CDR3 in DNA: TGTGCCAGCGGACTTGGGGTGAGGTCGGTGGGTGAAAAACTGTTTTTT.

The chain has TRBV15 and TRBJ2-1, with a tentative D call TRBD1 (6 bases). This CDR3 comprises 17 residues. Germline V lookup: CDR1 LNHNV, CDR2 YYDKDF (reference sequence). V lost 3 bases, J lost 1 base, and 16 bases lay in between. CDR3 sequence reads: CATSRGRQGRSYNEQFF. CDR3 bases: TGTGCCACCAGCAGGGGACGTCAGGGGCGATCCTACAATGAGCAGTTCTTC. Combining the CDR3 with reference TRBV15 and TRBJ2-1 gives the whole variable domain DAMVIQNPRYQVTQFGKPVTLSCSQTLNHNVMYWYQQKSSQAPKLLFHYYDKDFNNEADTPDNFQSRRPNTSFCFLDIRSPGLGDTAMYLCATSRGRQGRSYNEQFFGPGTRLTVL.

V gene TRBV28 combines with J gene TRBJ2-7, with TRBD2 identical over 8 bases. This CDR3 is 20 amino acids long. The trim removed 6 bases at V and 3 bases at J, leaving 25 bases unmatched. Germline values: CDR1 MDHEN, CDR2 SYDVKM. CDR3 loop: CASSRPPTDPIAGIDYEQYF. In DNA form, the CDR3 reads TGTGCCAGCAGCCGCCCCCCGACAGATCCGATAGCGGGGATAGACTACGAGCAGTACTTC.

On this clone: This sample also contains other DNA sequences that code for the same CDR3. J is TRBJ1-5 and V is TRBV19, with 8 bases fitting TRBD1. The V and J ends lost 9 bases and 6 bases, in that order; junction bases with no gene match: 7. Per germline, CDR1 LNHDA and CDR2 SQIVND (reference sequence). CDR3 size: 13 residues. The CDR3 DNA reads TGTGCCAGCAGCGACAGGGGCGGTCAGCCCCAGCATTTT. As protein: CASSDRGGQPQHF.

The chain carries TRBV6-1 and TRBJ2-4, with 7 bases lining up with TRBD2. From germline, CDR1 is MNHNS and CDR2 SASEGT. Unmatched junction bases numbered 5, after V lost 1 base and J lost 2 bases. The CDR3 has 16 amino acids. DNA for the CDR3: TGTGCCAGCAGTGAAGGGGGGGAGGGGACCAAAAACATTCAGTACTTC. It translates to CASSEGGEGTKNIQYF.

The chain uses TRBV25-1 and TRBJ1-2; 9 bases map to TRBD1. Germline assignment: CDR1 MGHDK and CDR2 SYGVNS. The CDR3 runs 13 residues. Trimming cost V 3 bases and J 8 bases; bases outside gene matches: 4. This CDR3 is CASSDWDRAGYTF. For the CDR3, the DNA is TGTGCCAGCAGTGACTGGGACAGGGCCGGCTACACCTTC.

The chain carries TRBV11-2 and TRBJ1-1, with D perhaps TRBD1 (6 bases). The CDR3 is 13 amino acids. V was clipped by 1 base and J by 11 bases, with 14 bases between them. Germline V gene data show CDR1 as SGHAT and CDR2 as FQNNGV. As DNA, the CDR3 is TGTGCCAGCAGCTTAGGCGGGCAGGGGTTGGCTTTCTTT. Translated, it gives CASSLGGQGLAFF.

V usage is TRBV30 and J usage is TRBJ1-5; 8 bases fit TRBD1. The germline V gene has CDR1 GTSNPN and CDR2 SVGIG (reference sequence). J gave up 6 bases and V 5 bases, and 6 bases lay outside the gene matches. The CDR3 sequence is 13 residues long. CDR3 in DNA: TGTGCCTGGGACAGGGGAAGGGGTCAGCCCCAGCATTTT. Translated, it gives CAWDRGRGQPQHF.

The chain links TRBV19 to TRBJ1-1, with D tentatively TRBD1 (5 bases). This CDR3 contains 12 residues. Germline V gives CDR1 LNHDA, CDR2 SQIVND (reference sequence). V lost 5 bases, J lost 11 bases, and 15 bases lay in between. CDR3 nucleotides: TGTGCCAGTAGTCCCTGGGGGGTCGGGGCTTTCTTT. Translated: CASSPWGVGAFF.

The genes are TRBV11-2 and TRBJ1-4; tentatively, D is TRBD1 (6 bases). V was cut by 4 bases and J by 10 bases, with 13 bases left in between. In germline, CDR1 is SGHAT, CDR2 FQNNGV. This CDR3 is 13 amino acids long. CDR3 in DNA: TGTGCCAGCAGCTCCGTTCGGACAGCAAAACTGTTTTTT. It specifies CASSSVRTAKLFF. The full variable domain, rest sourced from reference TRBV11-2 and TRBJ1-4, is EAGVAQSPRYKIIEKRQSVAFWCNPISGHATLYWYQQILGQGPKLLIQFQNNGVVDDSQLPKDRFSAERLKGVDSTLKIQPAKLEDSAVYLCASSSVRTAKLFFGSGTQLSVL.

V is TRBV7-3 and J is TRBJ1-2; D perhaps matches TRBD1 (5 bases). CDR3 length: 14 amino acids. Trimming took off 0 bases at V and 4 bases at J, with 9 bases between the two ends. Germline CDR1 reads SGHTA; CDR2 reads FQGTGA. CDR3: CASSLTGGGYGYTF. The CDR3 coding sequence is TGTGCCAGCAGCTTAACCGGGGGTGGCTATGGCTACACCTTC.